The clone carrying this TCR beta chain has just a few counts. Antigen unknown. Germline V CDR1 and CDR2: GTSNPN, SVGIG (reference sequence). The CDR3 consists of 12 residues. Trimming removed 7 bases at V and 0 bases at J, with 9 bases between. Bulk TCR libraries used previously described methods and listed TCR primers. TCRdb recomputed calls from the PCR reads with MiXCR, one row per CDR3 protein. The table lists just under 650,000 distinct CDR3 sequences, about 20% of them singletons, with under 0.95% in the top ten. The sample comes from a study of molecular identifiers for immune sequencing clone quantification. In the study overall: In replicates, the authors split RNA from about 19,000 or 110,000 naive CD8 cells five ways and sequenced four. The study's findings and limits: Clones above 20 RNA copies contained over 98% of effector molecules but under 1% of naive ones.

This chain joins TRBV30 and TRBJ1-1; no definite D call. Sequencing was carried out using naive CD8+ T cells from blood, with Jurkat cell RNA spiked in. Subset here: FACS-sorted CD8+CD4-CCR7+CD45RA+ naive T cells. This receptor was taken from a human donor in good health. Some libraries in this study had Jurkat cell RNA spiked in. The CDR3 is CALGDLNTEAFF. The CDR3 DNA follows: TGTGCCTTGGGTGATTTGAACACTGAAGCTTTCTTT. Full variable domain (rest looked up from reference TRBV30 and TRBJ1-1): SQTIHQWPATLVQPVGSPLSLECTVEGTSNPNLYWYRQAAGRGLQLLFYSVGIGQISSEVPQNLSASRPQDRQFILSSKKLLLSDSGFYLCALGDLNTEAFFGQGTRLTVV.